Below, 5 T cell receptor beta chains from the same sample are listed, as sequenced in a study of blood T cell repertoires in COVID-19. Sequencing used immunoSEQ multiplex PCR; TCRdb keeps in-frame clones, though not all of them. Of about 200,000 clones in the sample, approximately 85% were seen once. Sequencing was performed on peripheral blood. The receptors stem from a woman aged 65 to 85 with COVID-19, enrolled during active disease.

J is TRBJ1-5 and V is TRBV2; possible D gene TRBD1, 5 bases. CDR1 and CDR2 from the germline V gene are SNHLY and FYNNEI. V was trimmed by 5 bases and J by 1 base, leaving 12 bases between them. The CDR3 is 15 residues long. This CDR3 reads CASSSRGLSNQPQHF. The CDR3 nucleotides read TGTGCCAGCAGTTCGCGGGGGTTAAGCAATCAGCCCCAGCATTTT.

The V gene is TRBV4-2, the J gene TRBJ2-7; the D gene is possibly TRBD2 (6 bases). Germline V gives CDR1 LGHNA, CDR2 YNFKEQ. Trimming removed 1 base from V and 4 bases from J, with 17 bases in between. CDR3 length: 16 residues. CDR3 DNA: TGTGCCAGCAGCCAAGGTCCCCTACGGGAGTGGTACGAGCAGTACTTC. Amino acid sequence: CASSQGPLREWYEQYF.

The rearrangement joins TRBV5-1 to TRBJ2-7; tentatively, D is TRBD2 (6 bases). CDR1 is SGHRS, CDR2 YFSETQ, per germline. The CDR3 has 15 residues. V was shortened by 4 bases and J by 5 bases, with 19 bases between the two germline ends. This chain's CDR3 is CASSLLGTGENEQYF. CDR3 bases: TGCGCCAGCAGCCTATTGGGGACGGGGGAGAACGAGCAGTACTTC. Drawing the rest from reference TRBV5-1 and TRBJ2-7, the complete variable domain is KAGVTQTPRYLIKTRGQQVTLSCSPISGHRSVSWYQQTPGQGLQFLFEYFSETQRNKGNFPGRFSGRQFSNSRSEMNVSTLELGDSALYLCASSLLGTGENEQYFGPGTRLTVT.

This CDR3 is CASSQEVRAIHGYTF. The CDR3, as DNA: TGCGCCAGCAGCCAAGAGGTCAGGGCTATACATGGCTACACCTTC. V gene TRBV4-1 combines with J gene TRBJ1-2; a possible D gene is TRBD1 (5 bases). CDR3 length equals 15 residues. V gave up 0 bases and J gave up 6 bases, with 14 bases separating them. Germline V gene data show CDR1 as MGHRA and CDR2 as YSYEKL.

This clone appeared a single time. The V gene is TRBV3-1 (or the pseudogene TRBV3-2), the J gene TRBJ2-3, with TRBD1 matching 7 bases. The germline V gene encodes CDR1 LGHDT and CDR2 YNNKEL (reference sequence). CDR3 size: 15 residues. With 3 bases clipped from V and 1 base from J, the junction kept 4 bases outside the gene matches. The CDR3 here is CASSQETGRTDTQYF. In DNA, the CDR3 is TGTGCCAGCAGCCAGGAGACAGGGCGCACAGATACGCAGTATTTT.